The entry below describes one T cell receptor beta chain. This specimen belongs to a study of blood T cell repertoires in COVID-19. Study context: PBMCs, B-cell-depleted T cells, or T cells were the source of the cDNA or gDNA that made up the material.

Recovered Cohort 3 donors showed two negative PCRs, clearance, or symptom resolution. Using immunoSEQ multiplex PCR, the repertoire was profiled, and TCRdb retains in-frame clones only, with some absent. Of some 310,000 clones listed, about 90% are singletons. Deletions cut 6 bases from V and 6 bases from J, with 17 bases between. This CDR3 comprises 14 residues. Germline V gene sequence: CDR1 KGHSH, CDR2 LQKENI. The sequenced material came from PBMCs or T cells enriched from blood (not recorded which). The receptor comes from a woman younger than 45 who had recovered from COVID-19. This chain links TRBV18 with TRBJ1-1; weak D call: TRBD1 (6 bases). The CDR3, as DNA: TGTGCCAGCTCGCCCGGCAGGGAGGGGGCTGAAGCTTTCTTT. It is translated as CASSPGREGAEAFF.